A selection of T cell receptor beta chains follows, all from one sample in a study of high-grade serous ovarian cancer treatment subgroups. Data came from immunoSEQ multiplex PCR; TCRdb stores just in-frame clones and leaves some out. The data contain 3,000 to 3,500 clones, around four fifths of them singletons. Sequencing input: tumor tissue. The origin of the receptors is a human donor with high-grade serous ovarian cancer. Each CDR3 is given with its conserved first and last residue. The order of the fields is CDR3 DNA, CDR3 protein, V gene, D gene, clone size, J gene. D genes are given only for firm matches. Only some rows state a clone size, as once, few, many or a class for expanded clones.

TGTGCCAGCAGCCCACGGGCGGGAGGGGGGGCGGATACGCAGTATTTT	CASSPRAGGGADTQYF	TRBV7-3	TRBD2	once	TRBJ2-3
TGTGCCAGCAGTTACCTGGGGGGGAGCTCCTACGAGCAGTACTTC	CASSYLGGSSYEQYF	TRBV6-6	TRBD2	NA	TRBJ2-7
TGTGCCAGCAGTTCCCCTCCAGGGAACACTGAAGCTTTCTTT	CASSSPPGNTEAFF	TRBV7-9	NA	NA	TRBJ1-1
TGTGCCAGCAGACCCCTCCTTAGCGGGCCATCCTACAATGAGCAGTTCTTC	CASRPLLSGPSYNEQFF	TRBV27	TRBD2	NA	TRBJ2-1
TGCGCCAGCAGCACCGGACAGGGGATAGAGACCCAGTACTTC	CASSTGQGIETQYF	TRBV5-1	TRBD1	NA	TRBJ2-5
TGTGCCAGCAGCTCCGCGCGAGAGGGGGCGTCATTCACAGATACGCAGTATTTT	CASSSAREGASFTDTQYF	TRBV13	TRBD1	NA	TRBJ2-3
TGTGCCAGCAGCTTGACCAGGTCTCGCCAAGAGACCCAGTACTTC	CASSLTRSRQETQYF	TRBV5-6	NA	NA	TRBJ2-5
TGCAGCGTTGGTGACACCGGGGAGCTGTTTTTT	CSVGDTGELFF	TRBV29-1	NA	few	TRBJ2-2
TGTGCCAGCTTGGTTGCGGGCGCTGAAGCTTTCTTT	CASLVAGAEAFF	TRBV2	NA	few	TRBJ1-1
TGTGCCCGAAATAGCGGCCAGGGTGTATCACCCCTCCACTTT	CARNSGQGVSPLHF	TRBV30	NA	NA	TRBJ1-6
TGTGCCAGCAGCTTAGGGTGGAACACTGAAGCTTTCTTT	CASSLGWNTEAFF	TRBV11-3	NA	NA	TRBJ1-1
TGTGCCAGCAGTCCTAATTACGGACGGTGGAACACTGAAGCTTTCTTT	CASSPNYGRWNTEAFF	TRBV7-2	NA	NA	TRBJ1-1
TGTGCCAGCAGCTTGGGGGGGCAGGGCTCTAACGAGCAGTACTTC	CASSLGGQGSNEQYF	TRBV5-8	NA	NA	TRBJ2-7
TGCGCCAGCAGCTTGGATAACAGCCACAATCAGCCCCAGCATTTT	CASSLDNSHNQPQHF	TRBV5-1	NA	NA	TRBJ1-5
TGTGCCAGCAACCGGGACAAAAGCACTGAAGCTTTCTTT	CASNRDKSTEAFF	TRBV7-8	NA	NA	TRBJ1-1
TGTGCCAGCAGTTTAAGGGGGACAGGGATGCAAGAGACCCAGTACTTC	CASSLRGTGMQETQYF	TRBV27	TRBD1	NA	TRBJ2-5